This T cell receptor (beta chain) was identified during a study of blood T cell repertoires in COVID-19. Study-level information: PBMCs, B-cell-depleted T cells, or T cells were the source of the cDNA or gDNA that made up the material.

The germline gives CDR1 LGHDT, CDR2 YNNKEL (reference sequence). The CDR3 is made up of 14 amino acids. Trimming took off 4 bases at V and 7 bases at J, with 14 bases between the two ends. This clone has ten or more counts. In the original analysis: Researchers report that nucleated cell counts were estimated from reference gene primer amplification. Using immunoSEQ multiplex PCR, the repertoire was profiled, and TCRdb retains in-frame clones only, with some absent. V and J calls plus clone size are reproduced from that table; the DNA served to infer D and trimming. The profile shows approximately 90,000 clones, around 80% of them singletons.

The sequenced sample was peripheral blood. The chain has TRBV3-1 (or the pseudogene TRBV3-2) and TRBJ1-5; D is uncertain. This receptor was taken from a human donor in a cohort sampled during active COVID-19. In DNA, the CDR3 is TGTGCCAGCAGCCCTCCCGGGAACCACCAGCCCCAGCATTTT. It translates to CASSPPGNHQPQHF.